These 6 T cell receptor beta chains share one sample of origin, sequenced in a study of blood T cells in healthy people across ages. A sample-barcoded 5' primer and a J-beta primer mix were used in a second PCR of roughly 6 to 11 cycles. TCRdb re-analysed the 5' RACE reads in MiXCR, keeping a single row per CDR3 protein. The table records roughly 1,500,000 distinct CDR3 sequences, about 32% of them present only once. Input material: blood. The receptors come from a woman aged 25 to 39 in good health.

About this clonotype itself: At one boundary the junction diverges from the germline segment, which might be a read error. The chain uses TRBV20-1 and TRBJ2-3; D gene unclear. Germline lookup yields CDR1 DFQATT and CDR2 SNEGSKA (reference sequence). This CDR3 spans 15 amino acids. The chain's CDR3 is CSAGEAGSGTDTQYF. The DNA for the CDR3 is TGCAGTGCTGGAGAGGCAGGAAGCGGCACAGATACGCAGTATTTT.

This clonotype was recorded once. This chain uses TRBV9 with TRBJ1-1; no firm D call. This CDR3 comprises 15 residues. Germline CDR1 SGDLS, CDR2 YYNGEE. V dropped 0 bases and J dropped 2 bases, with 11 bases sitting between them. The CDR3 here is CASSVGGSANTEAFF. For the CDR3, the DNA is TGTGCCAGCAGCGTAGGTGGCAGCGCTAACACTGAAGCTTTCTTT.

This clonotype was seen only a few times. The chain couples TRBV5-1 to TRBJ2-1, with D possibly being TRBD2 (6 bases). CDR1 SGHRS and CDR2 YFSETQ come from the germline V gene. CDR3 length equals 15 residues. Trimming cost V 1 base and J 8 bases, with 16 bases left between them. CDR3 amino acids: CASSLFGRGMDEQFF. For the CDR3, the DNA is TGCGCCAGCAGCTTGTTCGGGAGAGGTATGGATGAGCAGTTCTTC. The variable domain in full, completed from reference TRBV5-1 and TRBJ2-1, reads KAGVTQTPRYLIKTRGQQVTLSCSPISGHRSVSWYQQTPGQGLQFLFEYFSETQRNKGNFPGRFSGRQFSNSRSEMNVSTLELGDSALYLCASSLFGRGMDEQFFGPGTRLTVL.

This clonotype was counted between two and nine times. The V and J genes are TRBV30 and TRBJ2-5; no firm D call. Germline V CDR1 and CDR2: GTSNPN, SVGIG (reference sequence). The CDR3 spans 14 residues. Trimming stripped 2 bases from V and 2 bases from J, with 12 bases between. CDR3 sequence: CAWSPVAEQETQYF. The DNA of the CDR3 is TGTGCCTGGAGTCCGGTGGCGGAACAAGAGACCCAGTACTTC.

The DNA for the CDR3 is TGTGCCAGCAGTTTAGAAGACAGGGCCCCGGCAGATACGCAGTATTTT. Protein sequence: CASSLEDRAPADTQYF. This chain uses TRBV27 with TRBJ2-3, with TRBD1 identical over 7 bases. V shed 2 bases, J shed 4 bases, and the junction held 9 bases outside the gene matches. The CDR3 totals 16 residues. Germline CDR1 reads MNHEY; CDR2 reads SMNVEV (reference sequence).

This clonotype has just a few counts. This rearrangement joins TRBV7-3 to TRBJ2-5; no definite D call. V was pared by 5 bases and J by 5 bases, with 12 bases between. CDR1 and CDR2 (germline): SGHTA, FQGTGA. CDR3 length: 13 amino acids. The CDR3 DNA sequence: TGTGCCAGCAGCCTGTACGGTTGGGAGACCCAGTACTTC. It encodes CASSLYGWETQYF. Full variable domain (remainder filled in from reference TRBV7-3 and TRBJ2-5): GAGVSQTPSNKVTEKGKYVELRCDPISGHTALYWYRQSLGQGPEFLIYFQGTGAADDSGLPNDRFFAVRPEGSVSTLKIQRTERGDSAVYLCASSLYGWETQYFGPGTRLLVL.